Shown below are 24 T cell receptor beta chains from a single sample sequenced in a study of CD8+CD57+ T cells in acquired aplastic anemia. CD8+CD57+ cell expansion had been shown by flow cytometry in patients chosen for sequencing. Profiling of TCR beta VDJ combinations and CDR3 sequences used genomic DNA as template. TCRdb re-called the reads through MiXCR, storing one row per CDR3 protein. The profile shows under 200,000 distinct CDR3 sequences, around half of them singletons. Sample: sorted CD4+, CD8+, or CD8+CD57+ T cells (not recorded which) from PBMCs. The receptors here all came from a human donor with aplastic anemia.

There are many counts of this clonotype. The chain combines TRBV10-3 with TRBJ2-3; tentative D call: TRBD2 (6 bases). This CDR3 has 17 amino acids. From germline, CDR1 is ENHRY and CDR2 SYGVKD. V shed 5 bases and J shed 0 bases, with 18 bases lying between them. This CDR3 is CAISPIVGSGSTDTQYF. The CDR3 coding sequence is TGTGCCATCAGTCCAATTGTAGGCAGCGGGAGCACAGATACGCAGTATTTT.

Only one count was recorded for this clonotype. The V gene is TRBV15, the J gene TRBJ1-2, with D maybe TRBD1 (5 bases). The CDR3 has 17 amino acids. The V and J ends lost 1 base and 0 bases respectively, with 15 bases between them. Germline CDR1 reads LNHNV; CDR2 reads YYDKDF (reference sequence). In DNA, the CDR3 is TGTGCCACCAGCAGAGTTGGGGCGTTAGGGGCTAACTATGGCTACACCTTC. Translation gives CATSRVGALGANYGYTF.

Worth noting for this clonotype: Relative to the germline gene, one junction end is altered; a read error may explain this. As DNA, the CDR3 is TGTGCCATCAGCGAGTCAGGGCAGACTTTTAATTCACCCCTCCACTTT. It encodes CAISESGQTFNSPLHF. The rearrangement links TRBV10-3 to TRBJ1-6; the D gene is possibly TRBD1 (5 bases). The CDR3 consists of 16 residues. Germline CDR1 is ENHRY and CDR2 is SYGVKD.

This chain joins TRBV12-3 or TRBV12-4 and TRBJ2-5; the D is unclear. CDR3 size: 13 residues. V was clipped by 6 bases and J by 7 bases, with 15 bases between them. The CDR3, as DNA: TGTGCCAGCAGCCAGGATAACGTCGGGACCCAGTACTTC. Translation gives CASSQDNVGTQYF.

The J gene is TRBJ2-7, the V gene TRBV20-1, with 9 positions matching TRBD1. CDR3 length: 13 amino acids. Per the germline V gene, CDR1 is DFQATT and CDR2 is SNEGSKA (reference sequence). Germline trimming cut 6 bases from V and 7 bases from J; bases unmatched to any gene: 10. DNA for the CDR3: TGCAGTGCGCCGGGACAGGGCTACGGGGAGCAGTACTTC. Its translation: CSAPGQGYGEQYF.

The J gene is TRBJ1-1, the V gene TRBV7-3; the D gene is possibly TRBD1 (6 bases). The CDR3 is made up of 15 amino acids. Between the trimmed V and J ends, which lost 5 bases and 8 bases, there was a span of 21 bases. Per germline, CDR1 SGHTA and CDR2 FQGTGA. The CDR3 region has the DNA TGTGCCAGCAGCCCCTACGTGCAGGGGTTCCGCGAAGCTTTCTTT. This codes for CASSPYVQGFREAFF.

The chain joins TRBV19 to TRBJ2-7, with a weak D call TRBD1 (5 bases). The germline gives CDR1 LNHDA, CDR2 SQIVND (reference sequence). V was shortened by 1 base and J by 6 bases, with 10 bases between the two germline ends. This CDR3 contains 13 residues. CDR3 loop: CASSIVEGVEQYF. The CDR3 nucleotides read TGTGCCAGTAGTATAGTTGAAGGGGTCGAGCAGTACTTC.

This clonotype has ten or more counts. The rearrangement links TRBV20-1 to TRBJ2-2; TRBD2 agrees at 10 bases. With 3 bases clipped from V and 5 bases from J, the junction kept 6 bases outside the gene matches. The CDR3 runs 15 residues. Germline V gene lookup returns CDR1 DFQATT and CDR2 SNEGSKA (reference sequence). CDR3 nucleotides: TGCAGTGCTAGGGAAGCGGGAGGGCCGACCGGGGAGCTGTTTTTT. It is translated as CSAREAGGPTGELFF.

The V gene is TRBV7-2, the J gene TRBJ2-7, with D hard to call. The CDR3 contains 11 residues. CDR1 is SGHTA and CDR2 is FQGNSA in the germline V gene. V gave up 7 bases and J gave up 2 bases, with 6 bases separating them. CDR3 DNA: TGTGCCAGCACGGCGACCTACGAGCAGTACGTC. Protein product: CASTATYEQYV.

This clonotype was counted a single time. A much bigger clone sits one base away, suggesting this may be a read error. This rearrangement joins TRBV20-1 to TRBJ2-5; D ambiguous. This CDR3 is 12 amino acids long. The V end was cut by 3 bases, the J end by 7 bases, with 12 bases between. Germline V gives CDR1 DFQATT, CDR2 SNEGSKA (reference sequence). The CDR3 sequence is CSASEEKGTQYF. CDR3 bases: TGCAGTGCTAGCGAGGAAAAAGGGACCCAGTACTTC.

This clonotype was counted at least ten times. This chain joins TRBV5-4 and TRBJ1-2, with D perhaps matching TRBD1 (6 bases). CDR3 size: 13 residues. V shed 0 bases and J shed 7 bases, with 10 bases lying between them. From germline, CDR1 is SGHNT and CDR2 YYREEE (reference sequence). CDR3 sequence: CASSLEAGVGYTF. The CDR3 nucleotides are TGTGCCAGCAGCTTGGAGGCAGGGGTTGGCTACACCTTC.

This clonotype was picked up many times. The V gene is TRBV7-3, the J gene TRBJ2-3; D unclear. The CDR3 spans 13 residues. Trimming left V 2 bases short and J 1 base short, with 4 bases between. Germline CDR1 and CDR2: SGHTA and FQGTGA. CDR3 in amino acids: CASSLLGTDTQYF. In nucleotides, the CDR3 is TGTGCCAGCAGCTTACTAGGCACAGATACGCAGTATTTT.

This clonotype was seen a single time. A much larger clonotype is one base distant, so this may be a read error. The genes are TRBV6-5 and TRBJ2-5; maybe TRBD2 (6 bases). Germline V lookup: CDR1 MNHEY, CDR2 SVGAGI. CDR3 length: 13 amino acids. CDR3 protein: CASSYGGEETQHF. The CDR3 DNA reads TGTGCCAGCAGTTACGGAGGGGAAGAGACCCAGCACTTC.

This clonotype was seen a few times. This chain connects TRBV24-1 to TRBJ2-5; 8 nucleotides agree with TRBD2. The V and J ends lost 11 bases and 5 bases, in that order; junction bases with no gene match: 21. From germline, CDR1 is KGHDR and CDR2 SFDVKD. The CDR3 is made up of 17 amino acids. The chain's CDR3 is CASSRSAREGHGETQYF. In nucleotides, the CDR3 is TGTGCCAGCAGCCGATCCGCCCGGGAGGGCCATGGTGAGACCCAGTACTTC.

This clonotype was seen only once. This may stem from a read error, because a much larger clone lies one nucleotide away. The J gene is TRBJ1-2, the V gene TRBV10-3; unclear D gene. Germline V lookup: CDR1 ENHRY, CDR2 SYGVKD. Trimming cost V 3 bases and J 8 bases, with 10 bases left between them. CDR3 length: 12 amino acids. The CDR3 loop is CAISEVGNGYTF. CDR3 in DNA: TGTGCCATCAGTGAAGTAGGGAACGGCTACACCTTC.

This clonotype was recorded many times. The chain couples TRBV20-1 to TRBJ2-1; 8 bases are shared with TRBD2. CDR1 DFQATT and CDR2 SNEGSKA come from the germline V gene (reference sequence). CDR3 length: 13 residues. The J segment lost 7 bases and the V segment lost 1 base, leaving 3 bases of the junction unmatched. CDR3 in amino acids: CSARASGGNEQFF. Written as DNA, the CDR3 is TGCAGTGCTAGAGCGAGCGGGGGTAATGAGCAGTTCTTC.

The chain links TRBV3-1 to TRBJ1-5; 7 bases are a match to TRBD1. This CDR3 has 15 amino acids. V dropped 4 bases and J dropped 4; count of bases not matched to a gene: 7. Per germline, CDR1 LGHDT and CDR2 YNNKEL (reference sequence). CDR3 bases: TGTGCCAGCAGCCGCACACAGGGGCCAAATCAGCCCCAGCATTTT. This translates into CASSRTQGPNQPQHF.

The sample holds many counts of this clonotype. This sequence joins TRBV12-3 or TRBV12-4 and TRBJ1-5; 9 bases agree with TRBD1. Unmatched junction bases numbered 2, after V lost 3 bases and J lost 2 bases. The CDR3 covers 15 residues. The CDR3 region is CASSFRTGGNQPQHF. DNA for the CDR3: TGTGCCAGCAGTTTCAGGACAGGGGGCAATCAGCCCCAGCATTTT.

The genes are TRBV5-1 and TRBJ1-1; 8 positions match TRBD1. V shed 7 bases and J 3 bases; nucleotides not matched to a gene: 5. This CDR3 is built from 13 residues. CDR1 and CDR2 (germline): SGHRS, YFSETQ. The CDR3 region has the DNA TGCGCCAGCCTCGGACAGGGAGACACTGAAGCTTTCTTT. Translating gives CASLGQGDTEAFF.

A word on this clonotype: It may be a read error: a sequence one base away is much more abundant. This chain uses TRBV11-2 with TRBJ2-7; D is possibly TRBD2 (6 bases). Germline assignment: CDR1 SGHAT and CDR2 FQNNGV. The length of the CDR3 is 14 residues. Here the CDR3 reads CASSPGTHIYGQYF. Here the CDR3 DNA reads TGTGCCAGCAGCCCCGGGACTCATATCTACGGGCAGTACTTC.

This chain uses TRBV6-5 with TRBJ1-5, with TRBD1 as a possible D gene (5 bases). There are 16 residues in the CDR3. The germline V gene has CDR1 MNHEY and CDR2 SVGAGI. Trimming cost V 0 bases and J 2 bases, with 11 bases left between them. The chain's CDR3 is CASSYSNQGGNQPQHF. In nucleotides, the CDR3 is TGTGCCAGCAGTTACTCTAACCAGGGAGGCAATCAGCCCCAGCATTTT.

This rearrangement joins TRBV10-3 to TRBJ2-1; D is ambiguous. V lost 4 bases, J lost 4 bases, and 14 bases lay in between. CDR1 ENHRY and CDR2 SYGVKD come from the germline V gene. The CDR3 sequence is 15 residues long. This chain's CDR3 is CAISGPEAAYNEQFF. The CDR3 DNA sequence: TGTGCCATCAGTGGCCCCGAGGCCGCATACAATGAGCAGTTCTTC.

The chain is built from TRBV5-1 and TRBJ1-2, with 7 bases identical to TRBD1. This CDR3 comprises 14 residues. Germline CDR1 SGHRS, CDR2 YFSETQ. Losses at the gene ends were 2 bases for V and 4 bases for J; bases not matched to a gene: 5. The CDR3 DNA reads as TGCGCCAGCAGCTTCGACAGGGTAGGCTATGGCTACACCTTC. Translated, it gives CASSFDRVGYGYTF.

V and J are TRBV10-3 and TRBJ1-1, with 8 positions matching TRBD1. The length of the CDR3 is 14 residues. Germline V gene data show CDR1 as ENHRY and CDR2 as SYGVKD. V shed 3 bases, J shed 4 bases, and the junction held 4 bases outside the gene matches. In DNA, the CDR3 is TGTGCCATCAGTGAAGGACAGGGTTTCACTGAAGCTTTCTTT. This sequence encodes CAISEGQGFTEAFF.